The 21 T cell receptor beta chains given below trace back to one sample, sequenced in a study of CD8 T cells in ankylosing spondylitis. Notes on the study in general: Among TCR beta sequences, a motif of 7 to 9 highly homologous variants appeared characteristic of ankylosing spondylitis blood.

Using its own MiXCR run on the 5' RACE reads, TCRdb lists one record per CDR3 protein. The repertoire holds 750,000 to 850,000 distinct CDR3 sequences, with 10% to 15% as singletons. No cognate antigen is known for these TCRs. Sequencing input: blood, either unsorted or a sorted T cell fraction (not recorded which). The receptors here all came from a male donor with ankylosing spondylitis.

Many counts were recorded for this clonotype. The junction departs from the called germline gene at one end, perhaps through a read error. This chain connects TRBV7-7 to TRBJ1-3; D is unclear. This CDR3 is 13 amino acids long. Germline CDR1 SSHAT, CDR2 FNYEAQ (reference sequence). The CDR3 sequence: CASSLGEGNTIYF. The CDR3 DNA sequence: TGTGCTAGCAGCTTGGGAGAAGGAAACACCATATATTTT.

This clonotype was detected ten times or more. The V gene is TRBV12-3 or TRBV12-4, the J gene TRBJ1-2; D ambiguous. The V end lost 3 bases, the J end lost 4 bases, and 9 bases lay between the germline ends. The CDR3 extends over 13 amino acids. CDR3 region: CASSLGRLYGYTF. CDR3 sequence (DNA): TGTGCCAGCAGTTTGGGCAGGCTCTATGGCTACACCTTC.

This clonotype was detected a few times. The rearrangement joins TRBV20-1 to TRBJ2-1; possible D gene TRBD2, 6 bases. Germline CDR1 reads DFQATT; CDR2 reads SNEGSKA (reference sequence). This CDR3 has 10 amino acids. V lost 6 bases and J 7 bases, leaving 7 bases between the germline ends. The CDR3 nucleotides are TGCAGTGCCCTAGCGAATGAGCAGTTCTTC. Amino acid sequence: CSALANEQFF.

In its sample, this clonotype was seen a few times. The V and J genes are TRBV20-1 and TRBJ2-2; D unclear. V lost 0 bases and J 3 bases, leaving 14 bases between the germline ends. This CDR3 is built from 16 residues. Germline V lookup: CDR1 DFQATT, CDR2 SNEGSKA (reference sequence). The CDR3 DNA sequence: TGCAGTGCTAGAGATTTCTTGGGTTACGACACCGGGGAGCTGTTTTTT. It codes for CSARDFLGYDTGELFF.

The rearrangement joins TRBV11-1 to TRBJ2-2; no clear D. The CDR3 loop spans 13 amino acids. V was clipped by 5 bases and J by 6 bases, with 10 bases between them. The V gene's germline CDR1 is SGHAT and CDR2 FQDESV (reference sequence). The CDR3 protein is CASSQVRSGELFF. For the CDR3, the DNA is TGTGCCAGCAGCCAAGTCAGATCCGGGGAGCTGTTTTTT.

This clonotype was found a few times. This chain uses TRBV5-6 with TRBJ2-7, with D perhaps being TRBD1 or TRBD2 (6 bases each). The V gene lost 0 bases and the J gene lost 2 bases, with 15 bases spanning the gap. The CDR3 has 16 residues. Per germline, CDR1 SGHDT and CDR2 YYEEEE. This CDR3 is CASSLAPGGWTYEQYF. The CDR3 DNA follows: TGTGCCAGCAGCTTGGCCCCCGGGGGCTGGACCTACGAGCAGTACTTC.

The chain is built from TRBV12-3 or TRBV12-4 and TRBJ1-5, with D possibly being TRBD1 (6 bases). This CDR3 has 15 residues. V was pared by 5 bases and J by 8 bases, with 19 bases between. DNA of the CDR3: TGTGCCAGCAGTCCGGGGGGTTCACAGGGAAAGCCCCAGCATTTT. Protein product: CASSPGGSQGKPQHF.

The rearrangement links TRBV28 to TRBJ2-1; 11 bases are shared with TRBD2. This CDR3 comprises 16 residues. Germline CDR1 is MDHEN and CDR2 is SYDVKM. The V gene end was trimmed by 7 bases and the J gene end by 2 bases; junction bases not matched to a gene: 7. The CDR3 reads CASIALAGEAYNEQFF. CDR3 DNA sequence: TGTGCCAGCATTGCACTAGCGGGGGAAGCCTACAATGAGCAGTTCTTC.

This clonotype has ten or more counts. The J gene is TRBJ2-7, the V gene TRBV7-9; maybe TRBD1 (5 bases). From germline, CDR1 is SEHNR and CDR2 FQNEAQ (reference sequence). The germline V and J ends were trimmed by 3 bases and 5 bases, with 11 bases remaining between them. The CDR3 runs 13 residues. The CDR3 DNA is TGTGCCAGCAGCTTCGCAGGGAACGACGAGCAGTACTTC. This encodes CASSFAGNDEQYF. Full variable domain (outside the CDR3, taken from reference TRBV7-9 and TRBJ2-7): DTGVSQNPRHKITKRGQNVTFRCDPISEHNRLYWYRQTLGQGPEFLTYFQNEAQLEKSRLLSDRFSAERPKGSFSTLEIQRTEQGDSAMYLCASSFAGNDEQYFGPGTRLTVT.

This clonotype was picked up a small number of times. The chain is built from TRBV28 and TRBJ2-7; D may correspond to TRBD1 or TRBD2 (5 bases each). V lost 5 bases and J 5 bases, leaving 13 bases between the germline ends. This CDR3 has 13 amino acids. Per the germline V gene, CDR1 is MDHEN and CDR2 is SYDVKM. The CDR3 loop reads CASSPRPGHEQYF. The CDR3 DNA reads as TGTGCCAGCAGTCCCCGGCCGGGGCACGAGCAGTACTTC. Looking up the rest from reference TRBV28 and TRBJ2-7 gives the full variable domain: DVKVTQSSRYLVKRTGEKVFLECVQDMDHENMFWYRQDPGLGLRLIYFSYDVKMKEKGDIPEGYSVSREKKERFSLILESASTNQTSMYLCASSPRPGHEQYFGPGTRLTVT.

This chain joins TRBV3-1 and TRBJ2-2; D remains unclear. Trimming pared 2 bases from V and 10 bases from J, leaving 8 bases between. This CDR3 has 12 residues. CDR1 and CDR2 from the germline V gene are LGHDT and YNNKEL (reference sequence). The CDR3 DNA reads as TGTGCCAGCAGCCAACTAGGTGAGGAGCTGTTTTTT. Its translation is CASSQLGEELFF.

This clonotype was found many times. This chain links TRBV7-9 with TRBJ1-4; D is undetermined. CDR1 SEHNR and CDR2 FQNEAQ come from the germline V gene (reference sequence). The V gene lost 3 bases and the J gene lost 4 bases, with 9 bases spanning the gap. This CDR3 comprises 14 residues. CDR3 amino acids: CASSFRGGNEKLFF. Here the CDR3 DNA reads TGTGCCAGCAGCTTCCGAGGCGGTAATGAAAAACTGTTTTTT.

This chain joins TRBV7-8 and TRBJ1-4; no reliable D call. The CDR3 runs 16 residues. Germline CDR1 is SGHVS and CDR2 is FQNEAQ. The ends were cut back, 5 bases at V and 11 bases at J, with 24 bases in the middle. The DNA for the CDR3 is TGTGCCAGCAGCCCAGATCTGCATGGGTTATTAGGGAAACTGTTTTTT. Encoded protein: CASSPDLHGLLGKLFF.

The chain employs TRBV29-1 and TRBJ1-2; no definite D call. Trimming removed 7 bases at V and 4 bases at J, with 16 bases between. Looked up from germline, CDR1 is SQVTM and CDR2 is ANQGSEA. The CDR3 runs 13 residues. The chain's CDR3 is CSANLGSSYGYTF. CDR3 in DNA: TGCAGCGCCAACCTGGGCAGTAGCTATGGCTACACCTTC.

This chain links TRBV24-1 with TRBJ2-5, with TRBD2 matching over 14 bases. Germline values: CDR1 KGHDR, CDR2 SFDVKD. The CDR3 totals 17 residues. Trimming took 4 bases from V and 5 from J; bases not matched to a gene: 8. The CDR3 DNA follows: TGTGCCACCAGTGACCCGGGACTAGCGGGAGAGGACGAGACCCAGTACTTC. This sequence encodes CATSDPGLAGEDETQYF.

The table lists this clonotype with a few counts. For the CDR3, the DNA is TGTGCCAGCTCACCACTATCCGGACAGGGACAAGAGACCCAGTACTTC. This codes for CASSPLSGQGQETQYF. The rearrangement links TRBV18 to TRBJ2-5; TRBD1 matches 8 bases. The length of the CDR3 is 16 residues. The germline gives CDR1 KGHSH, CDR2 LQKENI. V shed 1 base and J 2 bases; nucleotides not matched to a gene: 6. Full variable domain (remainder filled in from reference TRBV18 and TRBJ2-5): NAGVMQNPRHLVRRRGQEARLRCSPMKGHSHVYWYRQLPEEGLKFMVYLQKENIIDESGMPKERFSAEFPKEGPSILRIQQVVRGDSAAYFCASSPLSGQGQETQYFGPGTRLLVL.

This clonotype has just a few counts. The chain joins TRBV20-1 to TRBJ2-3; 9 bases are a match to TRBD2. The V gene's germline CDR1 is DFQATT and CDR2 SNEGSKA (reference sequence). Trimming cost V 4 bases and J 4 bases; bases outside gene matches: 3. The CDR3 has 13 residues. CDR3 region: CSATAGGADTQYF. CDR3 nucleotide sequence: TGCAGTGCTACAGCGGGAGGCGCAGATACGCAGTATTTT.

This clonotype was observed a handful of times. The rearrangement links TRBV20-1 to TRBJ1-4, with TRBD1 as a possible D gene (5 bases). This CDR3 region has 13 residues. Deletions cut 7 bases from V and 5 bases from J, with 14 bases between. Germline loops: CDR1 DFQATT, CDR2 SNEGSKA (reference sequence). CDR3 sequence reads: CSVRLQANEKLFF. In DNA form, the CDR3 reads TGCAGTGTCAGGTTACAGGCCAATGAAAAACTGTTTTTT.

For the CDR3, the DNA is TGTGCCACCAGCAGAGAAGCTAGTCCTTCCTACGAGCAGTACTTC. Translation: CATSREASPSYEQYF. The chain links TRBV15 to TRBJ2-7; D gene uncertain. The V end lost 0 bases, the J end lost 1 base, and 10 bases lay between the germline ends. CDR3 length: 15 residues. Germline-derived CDR1 and CDR2 are LNHNV and YYDKDF (reference sequence).

This clonotype was picked up a small number of times. J is TRBJ1-1 and V is TRBV6-1, with 8 bases identical to TRBD1. V gave up 7 bases and J gave up 2 bases; unmatched junction bases: 6. CDR1 is MNHNS, CDR2 SASEGT, per germline. CDR3 length: 14 amino acids. CDR3 protein: CASIKDRGNTEAFF. CDR3 nucleotide sequence: TGTGCCAGCATCAAAGACAGGGGCAACACTGAAGCTTTCTTT.

The chain uses TRBV15 and TRBJ2-1, with 8 positions matching TRBD1. Germline lookup yields CDR1 LNHNV and CDR2 YYDKDF (reference sequence). V trimming: 2 bases; J trimming: 6 bases; junction bases outside the gene matches: 6. The length of the CDR3 is 15 residues. CDR3 nucleotide sequence: TGTGCCACCAGCAGAACCGGGACAGGACTCAATGAGCAGTTCTTC. This translates into CATSRTGTGLNEQFF.